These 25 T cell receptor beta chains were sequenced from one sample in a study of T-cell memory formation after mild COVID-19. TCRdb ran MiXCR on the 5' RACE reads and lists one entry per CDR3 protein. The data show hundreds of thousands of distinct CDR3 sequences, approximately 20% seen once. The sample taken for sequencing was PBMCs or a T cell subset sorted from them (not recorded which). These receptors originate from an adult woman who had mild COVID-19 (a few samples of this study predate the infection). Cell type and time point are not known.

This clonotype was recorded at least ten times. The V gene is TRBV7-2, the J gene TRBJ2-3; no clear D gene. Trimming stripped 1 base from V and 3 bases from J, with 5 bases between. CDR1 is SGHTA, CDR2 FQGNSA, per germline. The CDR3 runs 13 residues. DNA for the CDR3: TGTGCCAGCAGCTTAGGGCTTACAGATACGCAGTATTTT. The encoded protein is CASSLGLTDTQYF.

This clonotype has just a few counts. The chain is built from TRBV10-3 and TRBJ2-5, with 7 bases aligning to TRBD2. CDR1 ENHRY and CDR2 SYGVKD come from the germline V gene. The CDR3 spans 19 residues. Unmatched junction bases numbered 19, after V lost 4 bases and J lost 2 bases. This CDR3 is CAISAFPGAMRAGQETQYF. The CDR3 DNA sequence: TGTGCCATCAGTGCGTTCCCCGGAGCGATGAGAGCGGGGCAAGAGACCCAGTACTTC.

CDR3 protein: CASSVGQGLDGYTF. As DNA, the CDR3 is TGTGCCAGCAGCGTGGGACAGGGGTTAGATGGCTACACCTTC. The chain joins TRBV11-2 to TRBJ1-2; 10 bases map to TRBD1. V shed 5 bases and J 6 bases; nucleotides not matched to a gene: 6. The CDR3 has 14 amino acids. Germline V CDR1 and CDR2: SGHAT, FQNNGV.

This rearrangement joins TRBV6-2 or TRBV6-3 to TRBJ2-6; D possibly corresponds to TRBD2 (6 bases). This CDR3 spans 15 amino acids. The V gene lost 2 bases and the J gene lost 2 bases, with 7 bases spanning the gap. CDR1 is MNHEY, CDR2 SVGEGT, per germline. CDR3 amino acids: CASSYGGTGANVLTF. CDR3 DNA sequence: TGTGCCAGCAGTTACGGAGGGACTGGGGCCAACGTCCTGACTTTC.

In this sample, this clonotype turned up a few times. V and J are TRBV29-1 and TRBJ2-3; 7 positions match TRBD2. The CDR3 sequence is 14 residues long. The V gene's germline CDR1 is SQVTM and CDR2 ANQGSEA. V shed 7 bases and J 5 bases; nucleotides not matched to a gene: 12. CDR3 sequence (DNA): TGCAGCGCCTACCCGCGCGGGGGTGTAGATACGCAGTATTTT. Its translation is CSAYPRGGVDTQYF.

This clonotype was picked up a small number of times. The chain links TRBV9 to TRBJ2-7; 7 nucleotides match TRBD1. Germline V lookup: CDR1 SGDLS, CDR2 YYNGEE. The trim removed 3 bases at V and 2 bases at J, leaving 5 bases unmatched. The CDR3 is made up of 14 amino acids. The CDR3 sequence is CASSAEGAAYEQYF. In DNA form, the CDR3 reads TGTGCCAGCAGCGCTGAGGGGGCAGCCTACGAGCAGTACTTC.

In DNA, the CDR3 is TGTGCCACCAGTGATCCCGGACAGAGCCCAGGCACAGATACGCAGTATTTT. It is translated as CATSDPGQSPGTDTQYF. V gene TRBV24-1 combines with J gene TRBJ2-3; possibly TRBD1 for D (6 bases). This CDR3 spans 17 amino acids. Germline V gene data show CDR1 as KGHDR and CDR2 as SFDVKD. V lost 3 bases and J lost 1, with 16 bases in between.

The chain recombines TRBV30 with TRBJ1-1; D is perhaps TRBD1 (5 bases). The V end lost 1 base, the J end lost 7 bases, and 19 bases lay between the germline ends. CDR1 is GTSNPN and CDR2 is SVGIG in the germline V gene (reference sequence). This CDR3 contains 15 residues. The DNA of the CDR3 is TGTGCCTGGAGTGCCCAGTACGGCAGGGTCGGTGAAGCTTTCTTT. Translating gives CAWSAQYGRVGEAFF.

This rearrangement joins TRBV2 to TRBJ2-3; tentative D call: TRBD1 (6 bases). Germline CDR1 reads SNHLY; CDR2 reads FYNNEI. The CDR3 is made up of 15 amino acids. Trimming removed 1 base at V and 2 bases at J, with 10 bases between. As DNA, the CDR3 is TGTGCCAGCAGTGAAGAAACAGGGTACACAGATACGCAGTATTTT. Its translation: CASSEETGYTDTQYF.

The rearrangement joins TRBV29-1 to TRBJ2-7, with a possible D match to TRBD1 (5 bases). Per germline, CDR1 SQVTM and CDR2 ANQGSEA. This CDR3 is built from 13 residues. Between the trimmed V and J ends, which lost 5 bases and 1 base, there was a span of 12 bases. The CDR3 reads CSVNDSPSYEQYF. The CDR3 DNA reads TGCAGCGTTAATGACAGCCCTTCCTACGAGCAGTACTTC.

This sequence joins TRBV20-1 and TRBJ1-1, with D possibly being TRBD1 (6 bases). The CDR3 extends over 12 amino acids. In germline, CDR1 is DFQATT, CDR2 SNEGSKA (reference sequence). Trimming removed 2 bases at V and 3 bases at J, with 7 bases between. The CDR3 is CSARRGYTEAFF. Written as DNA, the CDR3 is TGCAGTGCTAGAAGGGGGTACACTGAAGCTTTCTTT.

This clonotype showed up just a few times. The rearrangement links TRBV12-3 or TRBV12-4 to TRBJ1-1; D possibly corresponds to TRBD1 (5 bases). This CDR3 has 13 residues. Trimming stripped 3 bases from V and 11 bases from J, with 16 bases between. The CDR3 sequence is CASSFVQERGAFF. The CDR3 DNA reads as TGTGCCAGCAGTTTCGTACAGGAGAGAGGGGCTTTCTTT.

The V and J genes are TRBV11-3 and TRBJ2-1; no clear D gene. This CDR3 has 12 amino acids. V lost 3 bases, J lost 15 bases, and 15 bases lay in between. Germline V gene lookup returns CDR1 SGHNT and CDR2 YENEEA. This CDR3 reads CASSFDPKGAFF. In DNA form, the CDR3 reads TGTGCCAGCAGCTTCGACCCCAAGGGTGCGTTCTTC.

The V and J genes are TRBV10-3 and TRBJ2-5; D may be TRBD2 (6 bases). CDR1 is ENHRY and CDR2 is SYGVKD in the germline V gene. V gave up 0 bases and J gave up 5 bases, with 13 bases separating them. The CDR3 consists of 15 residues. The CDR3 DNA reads TGTGCCATCAGTGAGTCGGAGGGCCTCGGGGAGACCCAGTACTTC. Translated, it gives CAISESEGLGETQYF.

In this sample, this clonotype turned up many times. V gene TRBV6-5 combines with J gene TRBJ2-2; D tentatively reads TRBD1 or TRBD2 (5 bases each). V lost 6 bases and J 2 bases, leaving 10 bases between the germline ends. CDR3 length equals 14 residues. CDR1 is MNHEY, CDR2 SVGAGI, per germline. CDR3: CASSWGLNTGELFF. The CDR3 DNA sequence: TGTGCCAGCAGCTGGGGGTTAAACACCGGGGAGCTGTTTTTT.

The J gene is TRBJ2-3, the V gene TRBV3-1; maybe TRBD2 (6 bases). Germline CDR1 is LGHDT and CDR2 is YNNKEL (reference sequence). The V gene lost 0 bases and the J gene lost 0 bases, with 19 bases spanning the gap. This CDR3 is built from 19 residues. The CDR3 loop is CASSQDTGVDLGSTDTQYF. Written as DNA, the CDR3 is TGTGCCAGCAGCCAAGATACGGGGGTGGACTTAGGGAGCACAGATACGCAGTATTTT.

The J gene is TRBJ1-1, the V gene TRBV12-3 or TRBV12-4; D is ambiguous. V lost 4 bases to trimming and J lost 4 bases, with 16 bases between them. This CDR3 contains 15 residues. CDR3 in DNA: TGTGCCAGCAGTTATTTAGAGCCAAAGAGCACTGAAGCTTTCTTT. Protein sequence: CASSYLEPKSTEAFF.

This chain's CDR3 is CASSYAMMNTEAFF. CDR3 DNA: TGTGCCAGCAGTTACGCCATGATGAACACTGAAGCTTTCTTT. The gene calls are TRBV6-6 and TRBJ1-1, with D unresolved. From germline, CDR1 is MNHNY and CDR2 SVGAGI (reference sequence). The CDR3 runs to 14 residues. V was clipped by 2 bases and J by 0 bases, with 7 bases between them.

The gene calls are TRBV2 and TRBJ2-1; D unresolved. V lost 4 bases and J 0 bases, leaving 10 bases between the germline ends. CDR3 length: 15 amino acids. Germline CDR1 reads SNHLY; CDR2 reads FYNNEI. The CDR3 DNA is TGTGCCAGCAGTGTCGATGAGAGCTCCTACAATGAGCAGTTCTTC. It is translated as CASSVDESSYNEQFF.

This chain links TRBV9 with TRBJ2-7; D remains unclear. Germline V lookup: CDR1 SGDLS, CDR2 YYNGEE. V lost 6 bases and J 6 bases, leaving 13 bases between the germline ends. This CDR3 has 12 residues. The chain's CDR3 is CASTVSFPEQYF. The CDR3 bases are TGTGCCAGCACCGTTAGTTTTCCCGAGCAGTACTTC.

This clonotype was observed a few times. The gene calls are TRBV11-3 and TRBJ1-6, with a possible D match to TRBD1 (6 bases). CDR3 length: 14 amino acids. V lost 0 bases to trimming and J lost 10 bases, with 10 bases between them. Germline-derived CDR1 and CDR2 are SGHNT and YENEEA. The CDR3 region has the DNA TGTGCCAGCAGCTTAGATGGACAGCGATCACCCCTCCACTTT. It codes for CASSLDGQRSPLHF. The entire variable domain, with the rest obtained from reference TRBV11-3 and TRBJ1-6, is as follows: EAGVVQSPRYKIIEKKQPVAFWCNPISGHNTLYWYLQNLGQGPELLIRYENEEAVDDSQLPKDRFSAERLKGVDSTLKIQPAELGDSAVYLCASSLDGQRSPLHFGNGTRLTVT.

As DNA, the CDR3 is TGTGCCAGCAGTGTAGAGGGTTGGAACACTGAAGCTTTCTTT. Its translation is CASSVEGWNTEAFF. This sequence joins TRBV25-1 and TRBJ1-1; D uncertain. V was pared by 4 bases and J by 1 base, with 10 bases between. Germline V gene sequence: CDR1 MGHDK, CDR2 SYGVNS. This CDR3 spans 14 amino acids.

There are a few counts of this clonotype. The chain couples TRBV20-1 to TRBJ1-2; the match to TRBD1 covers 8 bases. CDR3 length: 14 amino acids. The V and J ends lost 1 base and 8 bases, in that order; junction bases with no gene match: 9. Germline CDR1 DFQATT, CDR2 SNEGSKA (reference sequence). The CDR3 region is CSARGLTGDHGYTF. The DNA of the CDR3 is TGCAGTGCTAGAGGCCTGACAGGGGATCACGGCTACACCTTC.

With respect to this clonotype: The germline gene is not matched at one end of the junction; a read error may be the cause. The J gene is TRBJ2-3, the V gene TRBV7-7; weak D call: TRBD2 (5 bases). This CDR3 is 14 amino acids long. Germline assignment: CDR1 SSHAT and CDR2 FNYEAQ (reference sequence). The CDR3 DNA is TGTGCTAGCAGCTTAGAAGGGAGTTCAGATACGCAGTATTTT. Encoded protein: CASSLEGSSDTQYF.

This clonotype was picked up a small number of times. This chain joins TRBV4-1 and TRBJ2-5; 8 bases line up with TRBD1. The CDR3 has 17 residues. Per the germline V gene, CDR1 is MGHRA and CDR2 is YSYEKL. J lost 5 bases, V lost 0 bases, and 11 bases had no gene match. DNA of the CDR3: TGCGCCAGCAGCCAAGATGCTGGACAGGGATCCGGGGAGACCCAGTACTTC. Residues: CASSQDAGQGSGETQYF.